This T cell receptor beta chain was observed in a study of blood T cell repertoires in COVID-19. From germline, CDR1 is LGHDT and CDR2 YNNKEL (reference sequence). V shed 3 bases, J shed 5 bases, and the junction held 5 bases outside the gene matches. The length of the CDR3 is 14 residues. The method was immunoSEQ multiplex PCR; TCRdb's version includes in-frame clones alone and lacks a portion of them. The sample lists about 290,000 clones; 85% were seen once. Specimen: peripheral blood. This chain connects TRBV3-1 (or the pseudogene TRBV3-2) to TRBJ2-5; TRBD2 aligns across 8 bases. The sequence derives from a woman in her 50s with active or convalescent COVID-19. The CDR3 nucleotides are TGTGCCAGCAGCCACCAGGCGGGAGGTGAGACCCAGTACTTC. It encodes CASSHQAGGETQYF.